This T cell receptor beta chain stems from a study of technical replicates of blood from a few donors. Sequenced by immunoSEQ multiplex PCR; TCRdb stores in-frame clones only, minus some. Here the sample spans approximately 94,000 clones, approximately 95% being singletons. The J segment lost 1 base and the V segment lost 7 bases, leaving 9 bases of the junction unmatched. Germline CDR1 is SGHRS and CDR2 is YFSETQ. This CDR3 has 15 residues. The chain combines TRBV5-1 with TRBJ2-3; 7 bases map to TRBD2. Sequenced material: T cells isolated from PBMCs. This clonotype was obtained from a human donor in good health. CDR3 in amino acids: CASSGEGRGTDTQYF. In nucleotides, the CDR3 is TGCGCCAGCTCCGGGGAGGGTAGGGGCACAGATACGCAGTATTTT.